This T cell receptor (beta chain) was observed in a study of blood T cell repertoires in COVID-19. In the study overall: T cells, B-cell-depleted T cells, or PBMCs supplied cDNA or gDNA.

Original processing methods: For nucleated cells, counts were estimated from reference gene primer amplification. TCRdb's copy holds only in-frame clones and misses some; the assay was immunoSEQ multiplex PCR. V, J and clone size reflect that table, while D and trimming were determined from the DNA. The table has roughly 330,000 clones, around four fifths seen once. Germline V CDR1 and CDR2: SGHRS, YFSETQ. This CDR3 region has 15 residues. The germline V and J ends were trimmed by 7 bases and 4 bases, with 18 bases remaining between them. The receptor was derived from a woman in her forties or fifties with acute or convalescent COVID-19. V is TRBV5-1 and J is TRBJ1-3; no clear D gene. Sequencing was performed on peripheral blood. The CDR3 DNA reads as TGCGCCAGCTCCCCCTCAGCGGGGTCAGGAAACACCATATATTTT. It encodes CASSPSAGSGNTIYF.